The rows below give T cell receptor beta chains drawn from one sample of a study of OX40 agonist ivuxolimab in advanced cancers. The data were produced by immunoSEQ multiplex PCR, yet TCRdb's version contains in-frame clones alone and is incomplete. In the table there are some 46,000 clones, around 90% of which are singletons. The material sequenced was CD4+ or CD8+ T cells sorted from blood, taken in a trial of the OX40 agonist ivuxolimab. The receptors derive from an adult with an advanced solid tumor such as melanoma, head and neck, liver or kidney cancer. CDR3s include the opening cysteine and the closing phenylalanine or tryptophan. The D gene is left open where the match is weak. Rows give clone size only sometimes, using once, few, many, or a class for an expanded clone.

j_call clone_size v_call cdr3_length d_call cdr3_nt cdr3_aa
TRBJ2-1 - TRBV11-2 15 TRBD2 TGTGCCAGCAGCCCCGGGGGGAGTATATACAATGAGCAGTTCTTC CASSPGGSIYNEQFF
TRBJ1-2 - TRBV9 11 - TGTGCCAGCAGCGCCCTCTATGGCTACACCTTC CASSALYGYTF
TRBJ2-7 - TRBV6-4 12 - TGTGCCAGCAGTGAGAAGGACCACGAGCAGTACTTC CASSEKDHEQYF
TRBJ1-4 - TRBV5-6 14 TRBD1 TGTGCCAGCAGCTGGACAGGGGAGTATGAAAAACTGTTTTTT CASSWTGEYEKLFF
TRBJ1-5 few TRBV25-1 17 TRBD1 TGTGCCAGCAGTGAAGGCCGGACAGGCGATAGCAATCAGCCCCAGCATTTT CASSEGRTGDSNQPQHF
TRBJ2-1 - TRBV30 11 - TGTGCCTGGAACCACTACAATGAGCAGTTCTTC CAWNHYNEQFF
TRBJ2-1 - TRBV7-3 16 - TGTGCCAGCAGCTTAACGTTAACAGACCTAACTAATGAGCAGTTCTTC CASSLTLTDLTNEQFF
TRBJ2-2 once TRBV4-3 15 TRBD1 TGCGCCAGCAGCCAAAGGGACAGGTCCACCGGGGAGCTGTTTTTT CASSQRDRSTGELFF
TRBJ2-7 - TRBV6-5 12 - TGTGCCAGCTCCCCTCTCGGGTACGAGCAGTACTTC CASSPLGYEQYF
TRBJ2-3 many TRBV27 17 TRBD1 TGTGCCAGCAGTTTTTACGGGACAGGGATTCGCACAGATACGCAGTATTTT CASSFYGTGIRTDTQYF
TRBJ2-1 - TRBV7-2 15 TRBD2 TGTGCCAGCAGCTCCTTTAGCGGGGCTTACAATGAGCAGTTCTTC CASSSFSGAYNEQFF
TRBJ2-1 - TRBV21-1 14 - TGTGCCAGCAGCAGACTAGCGGGGGGCCATGAGCAGTTCTTC CASSRLAGGHEQFF
TRBJ1-2 few TRBV27 16 TRBD1 TGTGCCAGCAGTTATCAAACCGGGACAGGCACCTATGGCTACACCTTC CASSYQTGTGTYGYTF
TRBJ2-1 - TRBV11-3 17 TRBD2 TGTGCCAGCAGCTTAGAGATCGGGCTAGCGGCCAGAGGGGAGCAGTTCTTC CASSLEIGLAARGEQFF
TRBJ1-1 - TRBV4-3 13 - TGCGCCAGCAGCCAAGGGACAGTCACTGAAGCTTTCTTT CASSQGTVTEAFF
TRBJ2-1 - TRBV7-2 13 TRBD1 TGTGCCAGCAGCCCACAGGGGGCTGGGGAGCAGTTCTTC CASSPQGAGEQFF
TRBJ2-5 - TRBV11-2 14 TRBD1 TGTGCCAGCAGCTTAGTGGACAGGGTCGAGACCCAGTACTTC CASSLVDRVETQYF
TRBJ1-6 once TRBV6-6 16 TRBD1 TGTGCCAGCAGTTACTCGCCAGGGGGGGGCAACTCACCCCTCCACTTT CASSYSPGGGNSPLHF
TRBJ2-2 - TRBV9 13 - TGTGCCAGCAGCCCCCCCTTAACCGGGGAGCTGTTTTTT CASSPPLTGELFF
TRBJ2-1 - TRBV5-4 13 - TGTGCCAGCAGCTTGGTAGCGGTCAATGAGCAGTTCTTC CASSLVAVNEQFF
TRBJ1-5 once TRBV27 19 - TGTGCCAGCAGTTTTCCCCCCACACAGGACCCATATAGCAATCAGCCCCAGCATTTT CASSFPPTQDPYSNQPQHF
TRBJ1-1 - TRBV27 13 TRBD1 TGTGCCAGCAGTCCGACAGGGGGTACTGAAGCTTTCTTT CASSPTGGTEAFF
TRBJ2-3 - TRBV30 14 - TGTGCCTGGTCGGGGCTAAACCACGCAGATACGCAGTATTTT CAWSGLNHADTQYF
TRBJ2-1 once TRBV10-3 13 - TGTGCCATTGGGCTTGAGGTGTACAATGAGCAGTTCTTC CAIGLEVYNEQFF
TRBJ1-1 - TRBV5-1 15 TRBD1 TGCGCCAGCAGCCCCGGGACAGGGGCGGGCACTGAAGCTTTCTTT CASSPGTGAGTEAFF
TRBJ2-7 - TRBV7-2 17 - TGTGCCAGCAGCTTACCAAGGGGGAGGTCAAGCTCCTACGAGCAGTACTTC CASSLPRGRSSSYEQYF
TRBJ1-1 - TRBV19 15 TRBD1 TGTGCCAGTAGTACTTGGACAGGGAAAGTGTCTGAAGCTTTCTTT CASSTWTGKVSEAFF
TRBJ2-5 - TRBV7-9 14 - TGTGCCAGCAGCGGGCAGAAGGAACCGGAGACCCAGTACTTC CASSGQKEPETQYF
TRBJ2-7 - TRBV19 15 TRBD2 TGTGCCAGTAGTCAAAGCGGGGGGACCTCCTACGAGCAGTACTTC CASSQSGGTSYEQYF
TRBJ2-6 medium-sized TRBV14 15 - TGTGCCAGCAGCCAAAAAGAGGCCGGGGCCAACGTCCTGACTTTC CASSQKEAGANVLTF
TRBJ2-3 - TRBV27 15 TRBD1 TGTGCCAGCAGTTTCCGGGACAGAGGGCCAGATACGCAGTATTTT CASSFRDRGPDTQYF
TRBJ2-3 once TRBV29-1 14 - TGCAGCGTTGTCTGGATAGGAGGCGCAGATACGCAGTATTTT CSVVWIGGADTQYF
TRBJ2-5 - TRBV6-5 15 - TGTGCCAGCAGTTACCCGGGACTGAGGGTGAGAACCCAGTACTTC CASSYPGLRVRTQYF
TRBJ2-1 once TRBV25-1 14 TRBD2 TGTGCCAGCAGTGGGGGGGGAGCCTACAATGAGCAGTTCTTC CASSGGGAYNEQFF
TRBJ1-1 few TRBV28 13 - TGTGCCAGCAGTTTGGGGATGAACACTGAAGCTTTCTTT CASSLGMNTEAFF
TRBJ1-5 - TRBV5-1 14 - TGTGCCAGCAGCCAGCTCGATAGCAATCAGCCCCAGCATTTT CASSQLDSNQPQHF
TRBJ1-2 - TRBV7-9 12 TRBD1 TGTGCCAGCAGAACAGGGGTTGGTGGCTACACCTTC CASRTGVGGYTF
TRBJ1-5 - TRBV15 15 - TGTGCCACCAGCAGAGATCGGACGTCCGATCAGCCCCAGCATTTT CATSRDRTSDQPQHF
TRBJ2-3 - TRBV19 15 - TGTGCCAGTACCCAGACACTATCTAGCACAGATACGCAGTATTTT CASTQTLSSTDTQYF
TRBJ2-7 - TRBV7-2 14 - TGTGCCAGCAGCACCGGTGGGGGGCCCTACGAGCAGTACTTC CASSTGGGPYEQYF